Listed here are 21 T cell receptor beta chains from one sample, sequenced in a study of T-cell reconstitution after alpha-beta-depleted transplantation in children. Construction of the TCRbeta library involved unique molecular identifiers. TCRdb re-derived calls from the PCR reads in MiXCR, one entry per CDR3 protein. Seen here are around 700,000 distinct CDR3 sequences, under 15% observed once, and the top ten hold roughly 0.77%. Here the sequenced sample was PBMCs, taken before TCRalphabeta/CD19-depleted stem cell transplant. Receptors were obtained from a girl aged 2 to 9 with congenital amegakaryocytic thrombocytopenia, due to receive a stem cell transplant.

This chain links TRBV7-3 with TRBJ2-1, with TRBD2 identical over 7 bases. The CDR3 length is 17 residues. In germline, CDR1 is SGHTA, CDR2 FQGTGA. V was pared by 3 bases and J by 6 bases, with 14 bases of the junction left unmatched. The CDR3 DNA reads as TGTGCCAGCAGCTTTAATGTGGAGCGGGGAGAACTCAATGAGCAGTTCTTC. It codes for CASSFNVERGELNEQFF.

This clonotype was picked up many times. This chain links TRBV12-3 or TRBV12-4 with TRBJ2-1; D remains unclear. The CDR3 runs 11 residues. Trimming pared 7 bases from V and 3 bases from J, leaving 4 bases between. CDR3 DNA sequence: TGTGCCAGCACCGACTACAATGAGCAGTTCTTC. It is translated as CASTDYNEQFF.

This chain links TRBV29-1 with TRBJ2-7; TRBD1 might be the D (7 bases). This CDR3 is 13 amino acids long. Trimming took 5 bases from V and 6 from J, leaving 17 bases between them. Germline V gene sequence: CDR1 SQVTM, CDR2 ANQGSEA. CDR3 sequence (DNA): TGCAGCGTTATGGTTACGCAGGGGGGCGAGCAGTACTTC. Protein: CSVMVTQGGEQYF.

This clonotype was seen only a few times. DNA for the CDR3: TGTGCCAGCAGACAAAGACTATACACCGGGGAGCTGTTTTTT. It yields the protein CASRQRLYTGELFF. V usage is TRBV3-1 and J usage is TRBJ2-2; possibly TRBD2 for D (5 bases). CDR1 and CDR2 from the germline V gene are LGHDT and YNNKEL (reference sequence). Trimming took 6 bases from V and 3 from J, leaving 11 bases between them. This CDR3 is built from 14 residues. Using reference TRBV3-1 and TRBJ2-2 for the parts outside the CDR3, the full variable domain is DTAVSQTPKYLVTQMGNDKSIKCEQNLGHDTMYWYKQDSKKFLKIMFSYNNKELIINETVPNRFSPKSPDKAHLNLHINSLELGDSAVYFCASRQRLYTGELFFGEGSRLTVL.

There are a few counts of this clonotype. The genes are TRBV15 and TRBJ1-1, with D possibly being TRBD1 (5 bases). Looked up from germline, CDR1 is LNHNV and CDR2 is YYDKDF (reference sequence). The V gene lost 1 base and the J gene lost 4 bases, with 10 bases spanning the gap. The CDR3 length is 14 residues. CDR3 in amino acids: CATSRGSGSTEAFF. As DNA, the CDR3 is TGTGCCACCAGCAGAGGATCAGGGAGCACTGAAGCTTTCTTT. Variable domain in full (rest from reference TRBV15 and TRBJ1-1): DAMVIQNPRYQVTQFGKPVTLSCSQTLNHNVMYWYQQKSSQAPKLLFHYYDKDFNNEADTPDNFQSRRPNTSFCFLDIRSPGLGDTAMYLCATSRGSGSTEAFFGQGTRLTVV.

In this sample, this clonotype turned up a few times. The rearrangement links TRBV12-3 or TRBV12-4 to TRBJ2-5; TRBD2 matches 10 bases. The CDR3 contains 15 residues. J lost 2 bases, V lost 6 bases, and 6 bases had no gene match. As DNA, the CDR3 is TGTGCCAGCAGGAGGACTAGCGGAGATCAAGAGACCCAGTACTTC. The encoded protein is CASRRTSGDQETQYF.

This clonotype was seen many times. The J gene is TRBJ2-1, the V gene TRBV5-1; no reliable D call. CDR1 and CDR2 (germline): SGHRS, YFSETQ. CDR3 size: 13 residues. Trimming stripped 5 bases from V and 10 bases from J, with 16 bases between. The CDR3 reads CASSLPDEDEQFF. Written as DNA, the CDR3 is TGCGCCAGCAGTTTACCGGACGAGGACGAGCAGTTCTTC. The full variable domain, rest sourced from reference TRBV5-1 and TRBJ2-1, is KAGVTQTPRYLIKTRGQQVTLSCSPISGHRSVSWYQQTPGQGLQFLFEYFSETQRNKGNFPGRFSGRQFSNSRSEMNVSTLELGDSALYLCASSLPDEDEQFFGPGTRLTVL.

This clonotype was counted at least ten times. The chain uses TRBV5-1 and TRBJ2-5, with a possible D match to TRBD2 (5 bases). This CDR3 has 13 residues. V was pared by 3 bases and J by 5 bases, with 11 bases between. Germline CDR1 is SGHRS and CDR2 is YFSETQ. The CDR3 coding sequence is TGCGCCAGCAGCTCGGACTTCCAGGAGACCCAGTACTTC. This codes for CASSSDFQETQYF.

In its sample, this clonotype was seen many times. The chain uses TRBV20-1 and TRBJ1-5; D ambiguous. Germline lookup yields CDR1 DFQATT and CDR2 SNEGSKA (reference sequence). Trimming took off 1 base at V and 5 bases at J, with 9 bases between the two ends. The CDR3 spans 13 residues. The CDR3 sequence is CSARGKGDQPQHF. For the CDR3, the DNA is TGCAGTGCTAGAGGAAAGGGAGATCAGCCCCAGCATTTT.

This clonotype has ten or more counts. V is TRBV27 and J is TRBJ2-3; 12 positions agree with TRBD2. The CDR3 loop spans 17 amino acids. CDR1 is MNHEY and CDR2 is SMNVEV in the germline V gene (reference sequence). Losses at the gene ends were 5 bases for V and 5 bases for J; bases not matched to a gene: 11. The DNA for the CDR3 is TGTGCCAGCAGTCAAACTAGCGGGAGGATGCAGGGAGATACGCAGTATTTT. Its translation is CASSQTSGRMQGDTQYF.

This clonotype was counted many times. The chain combines TRBV12-3 or TRBV12-4 with TRBJ1-2; the match to TRBD1 covers 8 bases. The CDR3 totals 14 residues. Trimming at V came to 5 bases and at J to 5 bases, leaving 7 bases not matched to a gene. CDR3 loop: CASSEDRGGYGYTF. CDR3 bases: TGTGCCAGCAGTGAAGACAGGGGCGGGTATGGCTACACCTTC.

This clonotype has more than one count but fewer than ten. This chain connects TRBV5-8 to TRBJ1-2, with 8 bases lining up with TRBD1. The germline V gene encodes CDR1 SGHTS and CDR2 YDEGEE. The trim removed 5 bases at V and 5 bases at J, leaving 8 bases unmatched. CDR3 length: 14 amino acids. The CDR3 loop is CASRPRDRPYGYTF. The CDR3 coding sequence is TGTGCCAGCAGGCCCCGGGACAGGCCTTATGGCTACACCTTC.

At least ten counts were recorded for this clonotype. The gene calls are TRBV20-1 and TRBJ2-7; 11 nucleotides line up with TRBD2. With 4 bases clipped from V and 3 bases from J, the junction kept 14 bases outside the gene matches. The CDR3 has 17 residues. Germline-derived CDR1 and CDR2 are DFQATT and SNEGSKA (reference sequence). CDR3 coding DNA: TGCAGTGCTAAAATGATACTAGCGGGAGAAGGTAACTACGAGCAGTACTTC. Translating it yields CSAKMILAGEGNYEQYF.

A note on this clonotype: A much larger clone sits a single nucleotide away, making a read error possible. The genes are TRBV5-1 and TRBJ2-2; D is possibly TRBD2 (5 bases). The CDR3 has 17 residues. CDR1 is SGHRS and CDR2 is YFSETQ in the germline V gene. The CDR3 is CASSLGPVEDLTGELLF. The CDR3 DNA reads as TGCGCCAGCAGCTTGGGGCCAGTTGAGGATCTCACCGGGGAGCTGCTTTTT.

This clonotype was seen ten or more times. The rearrangement links TRBV12-3 or TRBV12-4 to TRBJ2-5; 9 bases line up with TRBD2. This CDR3 spans 12 amino acids. V trimming: 6 bases; J trimming: 4 bases; junction bases outside the gene matches: 0. The chain's CDR3 is CASRLAGETQYF. CDR3 DNA: TGTGCCAGCAGACTAGCGGGAGAGACCCAGTACTTC.

This clonotype was detected many times. The rearrangement links TRBV20-1 to TRBJ2-7; perhaps TRBD1 as D (5 bases). Trimming stripped 5 bases from V and 0 bases from J, with 14 bases between. The CDR3 contains 14 residues. Germline values: CDR1 DFQATT, CDR2 SNEGSKA (reference sequence). Here the CDR3 reads CSAARQRSSYEQYF. Written as DNA, the CDR3 is TGCAGTGCTGCCCGACAGAGGAGCTCCTACGAGCAGTACTTC.

The V gene is TRBV29-1, the J gene TRBJ1-2, with 7 bases matching TRBD1. This CDR3 is built from 13 residues. V lost 2 bases, J lost 8 bases, and 8 bases stayed unmatched. Germline CDR1 SQVTM, CDR2 ANQGSEA. The CDR3 is CSVEPGQAWGYTF. The DNA for the CDR3 is TGCAGCGTTGAACCCGGACAGGCGTGGGGCTACACCTTC.

J is TRBJ2-2 and V is TRBV6-5; D ambiguous. Germline lookup yields CDR1 MNHEY and CDR2 SVGAGI. Trimming cost V 0 bases and J 7 bases, with 12 bases left between them. The CDR3 loop spans 15 amino acids. The CDR3, as DNA: TGTGCCAGCAGTTACTCGAATGCGGTTGACGGGGAGCTGTTTTTT. The encoded protein is CASSYSNAVDGELFF.

This clonotype occurred a few times. DNA of the CDR3: TGCAGTGCTAGAGCGGGCGGGAGGGACACCGGGGAGCTGTTTTTT. Its translation is CSARAGGRDTGELFF. The V gene is TRBV20-1, the J gene TRBJ2-2, with TRBD2 identical over 9 bases. Trimming removed 1 base from V and 3 bases from J; junction bases left unmatched: 3. Looked up from germline, CDR1 is DFQATT and CDR2 is SNEGSKA (reference sequence). The length of the CDR3 is 15 residues.

This clonotype occurred many times. The chain combines TRBV28 with TRBJ2-6; no clear D gene. Deletions cut 7 bases from V and 5 bases from J, with 6 bases between. The CDR3 runs to 12 residues. Germline loops: CDR1 MDHEN, CDR2 SYDVKM. The CDR3 region has the DNA TGTGCCAGCATGACAAGGGCCAACGTCCTGACTTTC. This encodes CASMTRANVLTF. Drawing the rest from reference TRBV28 and TRBJ2-6, the complete variable domain is DVKVTQSSRYLVKRTGEKVFLECVQDMDHENMFWYRQDPGLGLRLIYFSYDVKMKEKGDIPEGYSVSREKKERFSLILESASTNQTSMYLCASMTRANVLTFGAGSRLTVL.

Turning to this clonotype: Just one base apart from a much larger clone, this may be a read error. The CDR3 ends on some other residue instead of the conserved phenylalanine or tryptophan, so this is likely a read error. The chain recombines TRBV5-1 with TRBJ1-2; TRBD1 might be the D (6 bases). Germline assignment: CDR1 SGHRS and CDR2 YFSETQ. Trimming shortened V by 0 bases and J by 4 bases, and 10 bases separated the two germline ends. CDR3 length: 14 residues. The CDR3 reads CASSLGTAIYGYTL. Written as DNA, the CDR3 is TGCGCCAGCAGCTTGGGGACAGCAATCTATGGCTACACCTTG.